This T cell receptor beta chain is drawn from a study of blood T cell repertoires in COVID-19. Turning to the study itself: From T cells, B-cell-depleted T cells, or PBMCs came the material, which was cDNA or gDNA.

Living in 24 US areas, the participants were between 18 and 89 years of age. Germline V CDR1 and CDR2: PRHDT, FYEKMQ (reference sequence). V dropped 6 bases and J dropped 5 bases, with 16 bases sitting between them. The CDR3 is made up of 14 amino acids. The authors' processing: Reference gene primer amplification gave estimated nucleated cell counts. Sequenced by immunoSEQ multiplex PCR; TCRdb stores in-frame clones only, minus some. V and J calls plus clone size are reproduced from that table; the DNA served to infer D and trimming. The repertoire holds 200,000 to 250,000 clones, with around 82% as singletons.

The material sequenced was PBMCs or T cells enriched from blood (not recorded which). The receptor comes from a man in his thirties or forties with acute COVID-19. V gene TRBV13 combines with J gene TRBJ1-1; D is unclear. CDR3 sequence (DNA): TGTGCCAGCAGGACTGGGGAGGAGGGTACTGAAGCTTTCTTT. Amino acids: CASRTGEEGTEAFF.